These T cell receptor beta chains were read from a single sample in a study of T cells expressing NK-cell markers. TCRdb reprocessed the 5' RACE reads and stores each CDR3 protein as one record, lacking DNA. The listing records around 380,000 distinct CDR3 sequences. Sequences were obtained from blood T cells: a sorted CD56 or NKG2C T cell subset, CD4+ or CD8+ T cells, or bulk PBMC T cells (not recorded which). The origin of the receptors is a woman between 45 and 60 years old in good health. Both conserved end residues are part of each CDR3.

cdr3_length j_call v_call cdr3_aa
17 TRBJ2-1 TRBV2 CASSEPLLARPYNEQFF
14 TRBJ2-2 TRBV24-1 CATEGTGDTGELFF
16 TRBJ2-5 TRBV9 CASSVLISGGSETQYF
12 TRBJ2-1 TRBV7-2 CASSEAGYEQFF
15 TRBJ2-6 TRBV10-3 CATRQETAGANVLTF
14 TRBJ2-5 TRBV6-5 CASSYTGRGETQYF
14 TRBJ2-1 TRBV10-3 CAIEASGSGNEQFF
16 TRBJ2-4 TRBV7-9 CASSDSVLIAKNIQYF
13 TRBJ2-4 TRBV6-5 CASRPTSGRPQYF
13 TRBJ2-7 TRBV10-3 CAISGEGAYEQYF
15 TRBJ2-1 TRBV4-1 CASSQAGGVYNEQFF
14 TRBJ1-1 TRBV5-6 CASSLYRRGTEAFF
18 TRBJ1-4 TRBV2 CASSEAPTAQGTNEKLFF
14 TRBJ2-7 TRBV5-1 CASRTQGTSYEQYF
15 TRBJ2-3 TRBV18 CASSPAGGSTDTQYF
18 TRBJ2-1 TRBV24-1 CATSDRIASGRGYNEQFF
16 TRBJ2-1 TRBV7-9 CASSLDSNSGTDEQFF
14 TRBJ2-6 TRBV7-2 CASSSPTGANVLTF
16 TRBJ2-3 TRBV4-1 CASSQGTSGLTDTQYF
14 TRBJ2-1 TRBV29-1 CSVRAGDLYNEQFF
16 TRBJ2-1 TRBV7-9 CASKASGARPYNEQFF
14 TRBJ2-2 TRBV3-1 CASRGTSGPGELFF
13 TRBJ2-1 TRBV29-1 CSVGRGNGNEQFF
15 TRBJ2-1 TRBV3-1 CASSQVGSSHNEQFF
15 TRBJ1-1 TRBV10-3 CAIGSSYQMNTEAFF
15 TRBJ1-3 TRBV25-1 CASSQTVISGNTIYF
15 TRBJ2-1 TRBV20-1 CSARTPGGAYNEQFF
11 TRBJ2-1 TRBV29-1 CSVDRLNEQFF
15 TRBJ2-3 TRBV3-1 CANDPGPAPGDTQYF
17 TRBJ2-3 TRBV3-1 CASSQSSSGRYIGTQYF
14 TRBJ1-2 TRBV24-1 CATRADRGNYGYTF
17 TRBJ2-6 TRBV19 CASSRPGRPGGANVLTF
14 TRBJ2-7 TRBV5-6 CASSLAGRWLEQYF
12 TRBJ1-1 TRBV7-9 CASSLVRQEAFF
18 TRBJ2-1 TRBV4-1 CASSPKFLQASSYNEQFF
15 TRBJ2-2 TRBV13 CASSLRLASSGELFF
15 TRBJ2-4 TRBV2 CASKEARTGADIQYF